The present TCR beta chain was sequenced within a study of blood T cell repertoires in COVID-19. Germline V lookup: CDR1 GTSNPN, CDR2 SVGIG (reference sequence). The J segment lost 1 base and the V segment lost 2 bases, leaving 3 bases of the junction unmatched. The CDR3 extends over 14 amino acids. This clone was seen a single time. Clones were read by immunoSEQ multiplex PCR, and TCRdb kept only the in-frame ones, dropping some. The profile covers some 35,000 clones, with approximately 90% appearing a single time and 7.2% taken by the ten largest. The TCR was taken from a human donor in a cohort sampled during active COVID-19. The sample consisted of peripheral blood. The rearrangement links TRBV30 to TRBJ1-1, with 8 bases matching TRBD1. CDR3 protein: CAWSPGQGNTEAFF. Written as DNA, the CDR3 is TGTGCCTGGAGTCCCGGACAGGGGAACACTGAAGCTTTCTTT.